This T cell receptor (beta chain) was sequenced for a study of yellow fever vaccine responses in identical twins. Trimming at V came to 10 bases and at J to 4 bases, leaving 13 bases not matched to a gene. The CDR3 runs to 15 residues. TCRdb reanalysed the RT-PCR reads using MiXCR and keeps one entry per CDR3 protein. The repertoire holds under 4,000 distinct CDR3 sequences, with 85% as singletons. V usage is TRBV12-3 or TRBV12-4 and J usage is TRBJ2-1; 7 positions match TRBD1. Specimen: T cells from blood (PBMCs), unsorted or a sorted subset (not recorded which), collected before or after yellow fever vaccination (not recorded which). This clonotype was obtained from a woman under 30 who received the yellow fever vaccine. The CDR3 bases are TGTGCCATCGTCAAACGGGACAGTAATTACAATGAGCAGTTCTTC. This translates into CAIVKRDSNYNEQFF.